This TCR beta chain came from a study of OX40 agonist ivuxolimab in advanced cancers. Study details: Those enrolled were 82.7% male, with a mean age of approximately 60 years and ages from roughly 20 to 90.

Worth noting for this clone: The antigen is undetermined.

Per germline, CDR1 LNHNV and CDR2 YYDKDF (reference sequence). Trimming removed 5 bases from V and 9 bases from J; junction bases left unmatched: 4. The CDR3 loop spans 14 amino acids. Study-wide results and caveats: At 0.1-3.0 mg/kg, partial responders had clonal expansion among the lowest observed. Researchers did not establish what antigens the expanded peripheral T cells target. The mean number of expanded clones was higher in CD8+ T cells than in CD4+.

Sequencing was performed with immunoSEQ multiplex PCR; in TCRdb, only in-frame clones are kept and a portion is missing. The sample includes 15,000 to 20,000 clones, around 81% of them seen just once. The source material was CD4+ or CD8+ T cells sorted from blood, sampled in a trial of the OX40 agonist ivuxolimab. V is TRBV15 and J is TRBJ1-6; 10 positions match TRBD1. The TCR comes from an adult with an advanced solid tumor such as melanoma, head and neck, liver or kidney cancer. The CDR3 spells CATSPRDRGSPLHF. CDR3 bases: TGTGCCACCAGCCCCCGGGACAGGGGTTCACCCCTCCACTTT.